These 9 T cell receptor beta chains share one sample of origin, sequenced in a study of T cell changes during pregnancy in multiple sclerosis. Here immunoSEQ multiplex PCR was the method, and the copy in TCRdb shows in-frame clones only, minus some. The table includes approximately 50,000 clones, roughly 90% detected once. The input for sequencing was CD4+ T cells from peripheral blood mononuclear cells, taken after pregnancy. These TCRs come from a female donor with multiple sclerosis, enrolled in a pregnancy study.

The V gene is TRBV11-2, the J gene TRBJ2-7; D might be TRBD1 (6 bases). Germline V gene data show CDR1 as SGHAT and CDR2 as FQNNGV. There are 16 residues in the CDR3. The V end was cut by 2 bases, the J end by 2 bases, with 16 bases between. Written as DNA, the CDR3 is TGTGCCAGCAGCTTAATTGCCTTCAGGGGAGCCTACGAGCAGTACTTC. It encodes CASSLIAFRGAYEQYF.

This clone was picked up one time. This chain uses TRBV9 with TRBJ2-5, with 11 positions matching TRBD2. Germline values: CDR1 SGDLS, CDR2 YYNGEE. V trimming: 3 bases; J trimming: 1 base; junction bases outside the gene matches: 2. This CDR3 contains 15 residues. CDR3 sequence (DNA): TGTGCCAGCAGCGGGGGACTAGCGGTCCAAGAGACCCAGTACTTC. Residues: CASSGGLAVQETQYF.

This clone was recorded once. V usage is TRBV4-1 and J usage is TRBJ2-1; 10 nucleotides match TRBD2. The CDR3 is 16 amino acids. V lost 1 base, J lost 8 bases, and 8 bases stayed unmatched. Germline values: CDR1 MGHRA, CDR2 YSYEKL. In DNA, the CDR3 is TGCGCCAGCAGCCAAGTCCCGGGACTAGCGTCTTATGAGCAGTTCTTC. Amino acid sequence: CASSQVPGLASYEQFF.

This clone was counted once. The CDR3, as DNA: TGTGCCAGCAGCCAAACCGGGACTAGCGGGAGGGCCAATGAGCAGTTCTTC. Protein: CASSQTGTSGRANEQFF. This rearrangement joins TRBV4-2 to TRBJ2-1; 16 bases align to TRBD2. The V and J ends lost 2 bases and 6 bases, in that order; junction bases with no gene match: 4. The CDR3 spans 17 residues. The germline gives CDR1 LGHNA, CDR2 YNFKEQ.

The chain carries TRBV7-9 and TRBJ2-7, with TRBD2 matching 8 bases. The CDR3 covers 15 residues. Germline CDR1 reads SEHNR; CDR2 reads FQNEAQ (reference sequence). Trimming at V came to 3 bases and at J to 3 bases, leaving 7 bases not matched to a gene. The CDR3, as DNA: TGTGCCAGCAGCTTGGGCGGACTAGCAATCTACGAGCAGTACTTC. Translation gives CASSLGGLAIYEQYF.

This CDR3 reads CASSLILLAGDTQYF. CDR3 DNA: TGTGCCAGCAGCTTAATCTTACTAGCGGGAGATACGCAGTATTTT. The chain recombines TRBV13 with TRBJ2-3; 9 bases agree with TRBD2. The CDR3 totals 15 residues. CDR1 and CDR2 from the germline V gene are PRHDT and FYEKMQ (reference sequence). Trimming at V came to 2 bases and at J to 5 bases, leaving 5 bases not matched to a gene.

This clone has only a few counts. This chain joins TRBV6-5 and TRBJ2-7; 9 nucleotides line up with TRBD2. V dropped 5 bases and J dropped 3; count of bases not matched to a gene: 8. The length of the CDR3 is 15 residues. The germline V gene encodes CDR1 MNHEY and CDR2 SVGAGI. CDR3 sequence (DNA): TGTGCCAGCAGTCCGGCGGGGGGGGGAGTCTACGAGCAGTACTTC. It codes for CASSPAGGGVYEQYF.

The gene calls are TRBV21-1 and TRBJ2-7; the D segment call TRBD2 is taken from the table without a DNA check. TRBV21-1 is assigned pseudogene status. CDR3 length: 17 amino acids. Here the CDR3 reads CASSKEGTSGRSREQYF. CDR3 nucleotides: TGTGCCAGCAGCAAAGAAGGGACTAGCGGGAGATCGCGCGAGCAGTACTTC.

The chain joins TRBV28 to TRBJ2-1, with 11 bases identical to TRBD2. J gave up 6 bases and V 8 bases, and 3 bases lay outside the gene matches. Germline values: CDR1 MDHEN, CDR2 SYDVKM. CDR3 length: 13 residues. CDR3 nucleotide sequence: TGTGCCAGCGTTCTAGCGGGAGGCAATGAGCAGTTCTTC. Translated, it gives CASVLAGGNEQFF.